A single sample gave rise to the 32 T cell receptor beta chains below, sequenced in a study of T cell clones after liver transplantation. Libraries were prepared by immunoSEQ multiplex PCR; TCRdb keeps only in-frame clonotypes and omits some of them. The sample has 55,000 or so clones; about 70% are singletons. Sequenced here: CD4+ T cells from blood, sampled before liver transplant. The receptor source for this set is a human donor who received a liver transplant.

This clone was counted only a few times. Here the CDR3 DNA reads TGTGCCAGCAGTAACACAGGGTACACTGAAGCTTTCTTT. This encodes CASSNTGYTEAFF. The genes are TRBV27 and TRBJ1-1; D is perhaps TRBD1 (6 bases). V was clipped by 5 bases and J by 3 bases, with 10 bases between them. The CDR3 length is 13 residues. Germline V gene lookup returns CDR1 MNHEY and CDR2 SMNVEV (reference sequence).

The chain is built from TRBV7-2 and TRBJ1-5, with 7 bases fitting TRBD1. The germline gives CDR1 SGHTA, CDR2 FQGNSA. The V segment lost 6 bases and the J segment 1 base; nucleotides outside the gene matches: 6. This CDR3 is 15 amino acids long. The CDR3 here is CASSQGGRSNQPQHF. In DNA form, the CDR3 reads TGTGCCAGCAGTCAAGGGGGCCGGAGCAATCAGCCCCAGCATTTT.

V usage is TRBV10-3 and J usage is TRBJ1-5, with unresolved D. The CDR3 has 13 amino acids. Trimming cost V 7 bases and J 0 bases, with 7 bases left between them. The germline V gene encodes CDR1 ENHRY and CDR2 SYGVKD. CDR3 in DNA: TGTGCCATCAAGGGAGATAGCAATCAGCCCCAGCATTTT. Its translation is CAIKGDSNQPQHF.

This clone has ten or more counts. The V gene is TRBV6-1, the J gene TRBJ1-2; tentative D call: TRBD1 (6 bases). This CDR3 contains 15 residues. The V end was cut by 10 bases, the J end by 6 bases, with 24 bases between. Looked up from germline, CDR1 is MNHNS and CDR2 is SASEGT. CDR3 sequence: CATHTTHRERNGYTF. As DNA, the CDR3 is TGTGCCACCCACACGACACACAGGGAGAGAAATGGCTACACCTTC.

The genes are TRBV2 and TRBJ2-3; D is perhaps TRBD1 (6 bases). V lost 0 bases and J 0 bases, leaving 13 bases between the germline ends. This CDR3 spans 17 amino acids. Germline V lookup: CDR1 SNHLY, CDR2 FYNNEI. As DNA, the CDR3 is TGTGCCAGCAGTGAAGCGGCAGGGGCTTTTAGCACAGATACGCAGTATTTT. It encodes CASSEAAGAFSTDTQYF.

The CDR3 coding sequence is TGTGCCAGCAGCTTAGGGGGAGACATTCAGTACTTC. Protein sequence: CASSLGGDIQYF. The rearrangement links TRBV7-9 to TRBJ2-4, with D perhaps TRBD2 (5 bases). V was cut by 1 base and J by 8 bases, with 6 bases left in between. The CDR3 spans 12 residues. Germline CDR1 and CDR2: SEHNR and FQNEAQ (reference sequence).

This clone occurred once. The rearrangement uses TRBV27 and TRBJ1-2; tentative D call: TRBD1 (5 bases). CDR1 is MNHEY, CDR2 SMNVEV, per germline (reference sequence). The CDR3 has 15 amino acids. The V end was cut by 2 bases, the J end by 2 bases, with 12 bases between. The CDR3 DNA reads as TGTGCCAGCAGTTTACGAACGGGGGGGAACTATGGCTACACCTTC. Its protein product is CASSLRTGGNYGYTF.

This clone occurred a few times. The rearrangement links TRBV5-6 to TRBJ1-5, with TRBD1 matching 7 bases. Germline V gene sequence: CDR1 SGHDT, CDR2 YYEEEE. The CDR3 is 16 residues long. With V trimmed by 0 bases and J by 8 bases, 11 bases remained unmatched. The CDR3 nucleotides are TGTGCCAGCAGCTTGGCCCCGGACAGGTCCTTCGAGCCCCAGCATTTT. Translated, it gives CASSLAPDRSFEPQHF.

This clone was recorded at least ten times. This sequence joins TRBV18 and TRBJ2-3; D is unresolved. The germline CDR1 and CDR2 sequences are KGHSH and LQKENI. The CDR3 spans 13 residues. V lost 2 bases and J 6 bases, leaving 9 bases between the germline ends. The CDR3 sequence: CASSPMGVDTQYF. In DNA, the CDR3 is TGTGCCAGCTCACCAATGGGCGTGGATACGCAGTATTTT. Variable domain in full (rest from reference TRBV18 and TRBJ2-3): NAGVMQNPRHLVRRRGQEARLRCSPMKGHSHVYWYRQLPEEGLKFMVYLQKENIIDESGMPKERFSAEFPKEGPSILRIQQVVRGDSAAYFCASSPMGVDTQYFGPGTRLTVL.

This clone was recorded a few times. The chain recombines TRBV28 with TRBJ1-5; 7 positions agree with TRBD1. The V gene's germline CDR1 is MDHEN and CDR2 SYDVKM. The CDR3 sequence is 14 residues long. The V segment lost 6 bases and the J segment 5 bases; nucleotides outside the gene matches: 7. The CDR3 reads CASSLRTGYQPQHF. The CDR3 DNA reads TGTGCCAGCAGCCTACGGACAGGTTATCAGCCCCAGCATTTT.

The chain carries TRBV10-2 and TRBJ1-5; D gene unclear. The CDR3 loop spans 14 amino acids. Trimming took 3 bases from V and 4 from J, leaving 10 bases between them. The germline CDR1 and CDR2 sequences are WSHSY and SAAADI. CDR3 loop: CASSDDSLNQPQHF. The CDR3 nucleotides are TGCGCCAGCAGTGACGATAGCTTAAATCAGCCCCAGCATTTT.

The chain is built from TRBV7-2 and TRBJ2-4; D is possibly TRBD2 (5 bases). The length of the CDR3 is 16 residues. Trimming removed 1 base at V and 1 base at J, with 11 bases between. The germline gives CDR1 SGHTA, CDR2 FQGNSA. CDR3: CASSLVGRGAKNIQYF. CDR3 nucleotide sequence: TGTGCCAGCAGCTTAGTAGGGCGCGGGGCCAAAAACATTCAGTACTTC.

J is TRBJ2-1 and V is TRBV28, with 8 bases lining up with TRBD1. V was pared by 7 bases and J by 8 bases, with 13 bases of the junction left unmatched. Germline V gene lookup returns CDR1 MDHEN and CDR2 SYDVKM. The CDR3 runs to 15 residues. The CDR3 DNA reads TGTGCCAGCACACCGAGGACAGGGAAATCCGATGAGCAGTTCTTC. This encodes CASTPRTGKSDEQFF. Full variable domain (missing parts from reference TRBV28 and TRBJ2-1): DVKVTQSSRYLVKRTGEKVFLECVQDMDHENMFWYRQDPGLGLRLIYFSYDVKMKEKGDIPEGYSVSREKKERFSLILESASTNQTSMYLCASTPRTGKSDEQFFGPGTRLTVL.

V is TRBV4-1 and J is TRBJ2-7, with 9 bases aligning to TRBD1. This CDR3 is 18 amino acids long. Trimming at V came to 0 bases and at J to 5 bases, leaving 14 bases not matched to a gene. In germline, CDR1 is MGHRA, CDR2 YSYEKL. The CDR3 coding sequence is TGCGCCAGCAGCCAAGAATCACCTGTTCGGACAGGGGCCCACGAGCAGTACTTC. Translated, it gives CASSQESPVRTGAHEQYF.

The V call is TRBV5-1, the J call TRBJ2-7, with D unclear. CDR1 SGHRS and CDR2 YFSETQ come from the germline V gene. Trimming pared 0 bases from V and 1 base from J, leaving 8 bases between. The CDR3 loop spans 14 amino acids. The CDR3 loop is CASSLGSLSYEQYF. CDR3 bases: TGCGCCAGCAGCTTGGGGTCCCTATCCTACGAGCAGTACTTC.

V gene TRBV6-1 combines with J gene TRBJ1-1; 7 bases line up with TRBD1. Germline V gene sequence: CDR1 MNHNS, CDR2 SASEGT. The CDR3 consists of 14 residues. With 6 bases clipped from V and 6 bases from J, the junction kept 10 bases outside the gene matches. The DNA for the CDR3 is TGTGCCAGCAGGGCGACAGGGCTGTTCGCTGAAGCTTTCTTT. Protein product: CASRATGLFAEAFF.

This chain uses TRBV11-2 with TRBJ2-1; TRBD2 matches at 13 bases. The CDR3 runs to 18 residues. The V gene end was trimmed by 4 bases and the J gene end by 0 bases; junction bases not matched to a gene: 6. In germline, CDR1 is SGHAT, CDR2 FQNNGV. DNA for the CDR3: TGTGCCAGCAGCTCGACTAGCGGGGGGCCGAGCTCCTACAATGAGCAGTTCTTC. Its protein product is CASSSTSGGPSSYNEQFF.

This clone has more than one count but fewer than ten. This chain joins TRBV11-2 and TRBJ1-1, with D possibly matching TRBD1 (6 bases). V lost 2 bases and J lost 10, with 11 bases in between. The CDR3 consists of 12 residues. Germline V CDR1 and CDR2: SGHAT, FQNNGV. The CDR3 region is CASSLSTGRAFF. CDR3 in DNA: TGTGCCAGCAGCTTATCGACAGGAAGAGCTTTCTTT.

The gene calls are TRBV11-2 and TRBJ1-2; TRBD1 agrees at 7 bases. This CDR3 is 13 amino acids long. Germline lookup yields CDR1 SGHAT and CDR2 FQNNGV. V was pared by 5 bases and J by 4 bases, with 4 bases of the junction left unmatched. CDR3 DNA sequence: TGTGCCAGCAGCCCCGGACAGGCCTATGGCTACACCTTC. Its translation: CASSPGQAYGYTF.

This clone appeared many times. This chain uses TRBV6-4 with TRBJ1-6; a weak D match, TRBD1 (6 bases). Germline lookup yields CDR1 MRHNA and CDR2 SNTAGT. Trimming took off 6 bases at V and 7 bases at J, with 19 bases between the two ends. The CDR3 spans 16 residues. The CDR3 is CASSRSPGGPNSPLHF. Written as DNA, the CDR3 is TGTGCCAGCAGCCGGTCTCCCGGGGGGCCCAATTCACCCCTCCACTTT.

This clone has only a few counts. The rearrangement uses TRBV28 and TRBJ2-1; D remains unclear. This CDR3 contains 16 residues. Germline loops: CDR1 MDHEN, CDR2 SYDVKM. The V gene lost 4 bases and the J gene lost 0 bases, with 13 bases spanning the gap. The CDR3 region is CASSSAAWSSYNEQFF. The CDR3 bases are TGTGCCAGCAGTTCCGCCGCATGGAGCTCCTACAATGAGCAGTTCTTC.

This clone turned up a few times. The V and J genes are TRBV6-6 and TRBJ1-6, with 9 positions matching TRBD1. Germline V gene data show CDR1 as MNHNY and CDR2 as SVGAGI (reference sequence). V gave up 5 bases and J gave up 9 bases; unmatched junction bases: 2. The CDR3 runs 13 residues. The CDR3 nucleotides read TGTGCCAGCAGTCTGACAGGGGGTTCACCCCTCCACTTT. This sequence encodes CASSLTGGSPLHF.

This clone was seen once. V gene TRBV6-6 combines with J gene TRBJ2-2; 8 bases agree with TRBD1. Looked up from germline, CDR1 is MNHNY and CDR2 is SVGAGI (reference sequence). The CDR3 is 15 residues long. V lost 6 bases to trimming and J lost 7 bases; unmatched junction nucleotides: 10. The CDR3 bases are TGTGCCAGCAGACCTTCGGACAGGGTGGGCGGGGAGCTGTTTTTT. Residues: CASRPSDRVGGELFF.

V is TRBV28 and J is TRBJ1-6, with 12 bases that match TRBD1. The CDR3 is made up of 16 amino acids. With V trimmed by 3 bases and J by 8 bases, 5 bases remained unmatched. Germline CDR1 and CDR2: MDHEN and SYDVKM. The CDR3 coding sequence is TGTGCCAGCAGTTTGGGGACAGGGGGCAATGATTCACCCCTCCACTTT. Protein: CASSLGTGGNDSPLHF.

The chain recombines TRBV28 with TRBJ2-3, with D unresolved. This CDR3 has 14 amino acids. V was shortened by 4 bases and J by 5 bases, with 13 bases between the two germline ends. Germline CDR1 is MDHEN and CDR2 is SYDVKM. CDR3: CASSSQQTQDTQYF. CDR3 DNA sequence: TGTGCCAGCAGTTCTCAACAGACGCAAGATACGCAGTATTTT.

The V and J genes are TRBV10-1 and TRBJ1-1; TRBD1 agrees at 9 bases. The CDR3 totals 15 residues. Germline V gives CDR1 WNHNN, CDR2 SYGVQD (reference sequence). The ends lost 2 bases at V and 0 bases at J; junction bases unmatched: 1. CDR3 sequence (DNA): TGCGCCAGCAGTGAGACAGGGGGCTTGAACACTGAAGCTTTCTTT. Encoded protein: CASSETGGLNTEAFF.

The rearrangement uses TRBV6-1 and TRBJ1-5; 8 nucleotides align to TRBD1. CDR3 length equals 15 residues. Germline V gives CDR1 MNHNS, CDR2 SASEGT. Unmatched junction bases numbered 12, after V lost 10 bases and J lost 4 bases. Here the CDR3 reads CAIREPGGWNQPQHF. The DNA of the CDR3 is TGTGCCATTAGGGAGCCAGGGGGCTGGAATCAGCCCCAGCATTTT.

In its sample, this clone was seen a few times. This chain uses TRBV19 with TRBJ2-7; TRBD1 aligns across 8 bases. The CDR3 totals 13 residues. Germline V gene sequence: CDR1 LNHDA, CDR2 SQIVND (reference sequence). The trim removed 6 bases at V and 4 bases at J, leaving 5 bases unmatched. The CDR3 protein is CASRTTGAYEQYF. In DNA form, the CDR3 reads TGTGCCAGTAGAACGACAGGGGCTTACGAGCAGTACTTC.

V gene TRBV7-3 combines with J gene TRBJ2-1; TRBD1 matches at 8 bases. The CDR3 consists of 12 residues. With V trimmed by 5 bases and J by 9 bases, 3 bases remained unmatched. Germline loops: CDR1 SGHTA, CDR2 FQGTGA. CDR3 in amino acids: CASSPDRGEQFF. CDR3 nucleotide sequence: TGTGCCAGCAGCCCTGACAGGGGTGAGCAGTTCTTC.

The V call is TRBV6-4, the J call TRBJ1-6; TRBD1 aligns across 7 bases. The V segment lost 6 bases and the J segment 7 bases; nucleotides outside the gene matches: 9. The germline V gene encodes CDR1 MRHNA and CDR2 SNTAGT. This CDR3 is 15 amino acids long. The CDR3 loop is CASRRQGSGNSPLHF. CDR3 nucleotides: TGTGCCAGCAGGCGACAGGGTTCGGGGAATTCACCCCTCCACTTT.

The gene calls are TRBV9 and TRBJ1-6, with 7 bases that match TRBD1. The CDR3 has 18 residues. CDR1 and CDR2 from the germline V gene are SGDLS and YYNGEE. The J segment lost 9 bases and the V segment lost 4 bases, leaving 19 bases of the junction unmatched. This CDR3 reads CASSFNTKSTGTSSPLHF. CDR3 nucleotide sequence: TGTGCCAGCAGCTTTAATACGAAATCGACAGGGACTAGTTCACCCCTCCACTTT.

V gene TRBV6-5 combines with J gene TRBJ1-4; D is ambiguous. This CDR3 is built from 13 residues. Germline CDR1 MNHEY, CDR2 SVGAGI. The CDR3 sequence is CASRAPLGEKLFF. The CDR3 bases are TGTGCTTCGAGGGCCCCTTTGGGGGAAAAACTGTTTTTT.